The 14 T cell receptor beta chains below come from one sample, sequenced in a study of cytomegalovirus exposure and HLA in healthy donors. Clones were read by immunoSEQ multiplex PCR, and TCRdb kept only the in-frame ones, dropping some. The table records just over 80,000 clones, 90% to 97% of them present only once. Sequencing was carried out using PBMCs. These receptors were taken from a woman aged 18-29 years in good health and CMV-seronegative.

The chain has TRBV7-2 and TRBJ1-2; 9 bases line up with TRBD1. With 1 base clipped from V and 8 bases from J, the junction kept 5 bases outside the gene matches. Germline-derived CDR1 and CDR2 are SGHTA and FQGNSA. This CDR3 has 14 amino acids. The CDR3 reads CASSLEGTGYGYTF. The DNA for the CDR3 is TGTGCCAGCAGCTTAGAGGGGACAGGGTACGGCTACACCTTC. Complete variable domain (other parts from reference TRBV7-2 and TRBJ1-2): GAGVSQSPSNKVTEKGKDVELRCDPISGHTALYWYRQSLGQGLEFLIYFQGNSAPDKSGLPSDRFSAERTGGSVSTLTIQRTQQEDSAVYLCASSLEGTGYGYTFGSGTRLTVV.

The genes are TRBV6-5 and TRBJ1-4; D gene uncertain. The germline gives CDR1 MNHEY, CDR2 SVGAGI. Between the trimmed V and J ends, which lost 6 bases and 1 base, there was a span of 9 bases. The CDR3 loop spans 14 amino acids. CDR3: CASSREGTNEKLFF. DNA of the CDR3: TGTGCCAGCAGCCGAGAGGGAACTAATGAAAAACTGTTTTTT.

The count of this clone is one. The V call is TRBV28, the J call TRBJ2-7; TRBD2 agrees at 14 bases. This CDR3 spans 14 amino acids. Germline-derived CDR1 and CDR2 are MDHEN and SYDVKM. V lost 8 bases to trimming and J lost 4 bases; unmatched junction nucleotides: 4. The CDR3 bases are TGTGCCAGCGTAGGGACTAGCGGGAGTTACGAGCAGTACTTC. This encodes CASVGTSGSYEQYF.

J is TRBJ2-1 and V is TRBV14; 8 nucleotides match TRBD2. The CDR3 runs to 16 residues. Looked up from germline, CDR1 is SGHDN and CDR2 is FVKESK. V lost 3 bases to trimming and J lost 5 bases; unmatched junction nucleotides: 9. The CDR3 DNA is TGTGCCAGCAGCCACCCCCCAAGCGGGAGTAACAATGAGCAGTTCTTC. It encodes CASSHPPSGSNNEQFF.

The J gene is TRBJ1-5, the V gene TRBV2, with D possibly matching TRBD1 (6 bases). The ends were cut back, 6 bases at V and 2 bases at J, with 14 bases in the middle. The CDR3 runs 15 residues. Germline CDR1 and CDR2: SNHLY and FYNNEI. CDR3 sequence: CASRQGQVGNQPQHF. The DNA for the CDR3 is TGTGCCAGCAGGCAGGGGCAGGTTGGCAATCAGCCCCAGCATTTT.

The chain is built from TRBV27 and TRBJ1-6, with unresolved D. V gave up 4 bases and J gave up 0 bases, with 13 bases separating them. This CDR3 has 17 amino acids. Germline V CDR1 and CDR2: MNHEY, SMNVEV (reference sequence). CDR3 amino acids: CASSSRPPSSYNSPLHF. The CDR3 nucleotides are TGTGCCAGCAGTTCCCGCCCACCGAGCTCCTATAATTCACCCCTCCACTTT.

The gene calls are TRBV4-1 and TRBJ2-7, with 8 bases identical to TRBD2. The CDR3 is 15 residues long. Trimming removed 4 bases from V and 1 base from J; junction bases left unmatched: 6. Germline loops: CDR1 MGHRA, CDR2 YSYEKL. CDR3 DNA sequence: TGCGCCAGCAGCCGGTCGGTAGCGGGATCCTACGAGCAGTACTTC. Its protein is CASSRSVAGSYEQYF.

The J gene is TRBJ2-1, the V gene TRBV4-2; 13 nucleotides align to TRBD2. The V and J ends lost 4 bases and 7 bases, in that order; junction bases with no gene match: 4. Germline V gene lookup returns CDR1 LGHNA and CDR2 YNFKEQ. This CDR3 spans 15 amino acids. The chain's CDR3 is CASSPLTSGGNEQFF. The CDR3 DNA is TGTGCCAGCAGCCCCCTGACTAGCGGGGGGAATGAGCAGTTCTTC.

The chain employs TRBV11-2 and TRBJ1-1; a weak D match, TRBD1 (6 bases). V lost 7 bases and J lost 5, with 20 bases in between. Germline lookup yields CDR1 SGHAT and CDR2 FQNNGV. This CDR3 is 15 amino acids long. CDR3: CASTPRGGGWTEAFF. The CDR3 DNA reads TGTGCCAGCACGCCCAGGGGAGGGGGATGGACTGAAGCTTTCTTT.

The chain has TRBV7-2 and TRBJ2-1; 10 bases line up with TRBD2. Germline loops: CDR1 SGHTA, CDR2 FQGNSA. This CDR3 spans 18 amino acids. The V and J ends lost 2 bases and 10 bases, in that order; junction bases with no gene match: 17. The CDR3 DNA reads TGTGCCAGCAGCTTATCTGAGACTAGCGGGCGTCCTCTAGGGGAGCAGTTCTTC. Protein product: CASSLSETSGRPLGEQFF.

This rearrangement joins TRBV6-1 to TRBJ2-1; TRBD2 matches 7 bases. V shed 11 bases and J 5 bases; nucleotides not matched to a gene: 12. Germline CDR1 MNHNS, CDR2 SASEGT. This CDR3 is 14 amino acids long. The CDR3 region is CAVLFSRGNNEQFF. Here the CDR3 DNA reads TGTGCCGTTTTATTTTCGCGGGGGAACAATGAGCAGTTCTTC.

The rearrangement links TRBV7-9 to TRBJ2-5; D is possibly TRBD2 (5 bases). V was clipped by 2 bases and J by 2 bases, with 15 bases between them. This CDR3 has 16 amino acids. CDR1 and CDR2 from the germline V gene are SEHNR and FQNEAQ (reference sequence). The CDR3 DNA follows: TGTGCCAGCAGCTTATCGAGCGGAGTATTACAAGAGACCCAGTACTTC. Protein sequence: CASSLSSGVLQETQYF.

The V and J genes are TRBV11-2 and TRBJ1-6; D unresolved. Trimming shortened V by 5 bases and J by 7 bases, and 15 bases separated the two germline ends. Germline CDR1 reads SGHAT; CDR2 reads FQNNGV. There are 15 residues in the CDR3. CDR3 in amino acids: CASSRRGTENSPLHF. CDR3 DNA sequence: TGTGCCAGCAGCCGCCGGGGTACGGAAAATTCACCCCTCCACTTT.

The gene calls are TRBV6-5 and TRBJ2-1; TRBD2 might be the D (5 bases). The germline gives CDR1 MNHEY, CDR2 SVGAGI. V lost 3 bases and J lost 5, with 14 bases in between. The CDR3 loop spans 15 amino acids. CDR3 sequence: CASSYETGWDNEQFF. The CDR3 coding sequence is TGTGCCAGCAGTTATGAGACGGGGTGGGACAATGAGCAGTTCTTC.